The 14 T cell receptor beta chains below all came from one sample that was sequenced in a study of OX40 agonist ivuxolimab in advanced cancers. Sequencing was performed with immunoSEQ multiplex PCR; in TCRdb, only in-frame clones are kept and a portion is missing. Found here are approximately 59,000 clones, 88% of them singletons; the top ten hold around 0.8%. The source material was CD4+ or CD8+ T cells sorted from blood, sampled in a trial of the OX40 agonist ivuxolimab. The receptor source for this set is an adult with an advanced solid tumor such as melanoma, head and neck, liver or kidney cancer.

This clone was seen more than once but under ten times. This chain uses TRBV7-9 with TRBJ2-5; the D gene could be TRBD1 or TRBD2 (5 bases each). This CDR3 comprises 14 residues. With 0 bases removed from V and 4 bases from J, the gap between germline ends came to 9 bases. CDR1 is SEHNR and CDR2 is FQNEAQ in the germline V gene (reference sequence). CDR3: CASSLAGTVETQYF. CDR3 nucleotides: TGTGCCAGCAGCTTAGCTGGGACGGTAGAGACCCAGTACTTC.

This clone was seen a handful of times. V and J are TRBV6-6 and TRBJ1-5, with D maybe TRBD1 (6 bases). V was pared by 6 bases and J by 4 bases, with 13 bases between. There are 14 residues in the CDR3. Germline V gene data show CDR1 as MNHNY and CDR2 as SVGAGI (reference sequence). The CDR3 protein is CASRETGRNQPQHF. CDR3 DNA sequence: TGTGCCAGCAGGGAAACAGGGAGGAATCAGCCCCAGCATTTT.

This rearrangement joins TRBV18 to TRBJ1-2; D may be TRBD1 (6 bases). Deletions cut 4 bases from V and 5 bases from J, with 11 bases between. CDR1 is KGHSH, CDR2 LQKENI, per germline. This CDR3 region has 13 residues. CDR3 coding DNA: TGTGCCAGCTCACGCGGGACAATATATGGCTACACCTTC. It is translated as CASSRGTIYGYTF.

The rearrangement uses TRBV5-5 and TRBJ2-3; possibly TRBD2 for D (5 bases). This CDR3 is 16 amino acids long. V was trimmed by 4 bases and J by 2 bases, leaving 17 bases between them. CDR1 SGHKS and CDR2 YYEKEE come from the germline V gene (reference sequence). CDR3 in DNA: TGTGCCAGCAGCCTCACTAGACAAATTCACACAGATACGCAGTATTTT. Its translation is CASSLTRQIHTDTQYF.

Only one count was recorded for this clone. The chain has TRBV28 and TRBJ2-7; 9 nucleotides align to TRBD1. J lost 6 bases, V lost 5 bases, and 8 bases had no gene match. The CDR3 extends over 14 amino acids. Germline CDR1 reads MDHEN; CDR2 reads SYDVKM. Written as DNA, the CDR3 is TGTGCCAGCAGTCCACCAAGGACAGGGGTCGAGCAGTACTTC. Encoded protein: CASSPPRTGVEQYF.

The chain carries TRBV5-4 and TRBJ2-7, with TRBD1 matching 7 bases. Germline values: CDR1 SGHNT, CDR2 YYREEE (reference sequence). The V and J ends lost 4 bases and 0 bases, in that order; junction bases with no gene match: 7. The CDR3 length is 15 residues. The CDR3 loop reads CASSDPPGGSYEQYF. For the CDR3, the DNA is TGTGCCAGCAGCGATCCTCCAGGGGGCTCCTACGAGCAGTACTTC.

V gene TRBV6-6 combines with J gene TRBJ2-7; TRBD1 aligns across 9 bases. The CDR3 consists of 13 residues. V lost 4 bases and J lost 9; bases outside the gene matches: 7. Per germline, CDR1 MNHNY and CDR2 SVGAGI (reference sequence). The CDR3 region is CASSLTGTGRQYF. CDR3 nucleotide sequence: TGTGCCAGCAGTTTAACCGGGACAGGGAGGCAGTACTTC.

The chain has TRBV4-3 and TRBJ1-4, with 7 bases that match TRBD1. The V and J ends lost 4 bases and 5 bases, in that order; junction bases with no gene match: 7. CDR3 size: 15 residues. Germline V CDR1 and CDR2: LGHNA, YSLEER. For the CDR3, the DNA is TGCGCCAGCAGCCCCCGGACAGGTCGGAATGAAAAACTGTTTTTT. Amino acids: CASSPRTGRNEKLFF.

This clone is medium-sized. V usage is TRBV29-1 and J usage is TRBJ1-4; TRBD1 matches 9 bases. The CDR3 is 15 residues long. V shed 5 bases and J 6 bases; nucleotides not matched to a gene: 10. Germline CDR1 SQVTM, CDR2 ANQGSEA. CDR3 residues: CSVQRTGERDEKLFF. The CDR3 DNA is TGCAGCGTTCAAAGGACAGGGGAACGCGATGAAAAACTGTTTTTT.

This clone was counted a few times. The chain employs TRBV6-1 and TRBJ2-7, with 9 bases that match TRBD2. CDR1 and CDR2 from the germline V gene are MNHNS and SASEGT. The V gene end was trimmed by 3 bases and the J gene end by 2 bases; junction bases not matched to a gene: 2. The CDR3 runs 14 residues. The CDR3 here is CASSESSGAYEQYF. The CDR3 DNA follows: TGTGCCAGCAGTGAGTCTAGCGGGGCCTACGAGCAGTACTTC.

The chain recombines TRBV30 with TRBJ2-5; D could derive from TRBD1 or TRBD2 (5 bases each). The assigned J gene may be wrong: the sequence end matches TRBJ2-7 better. From germline, CDR1 is GTSNPN and CDR2 SVGIG (reference sequence). The CDR3 has 13 residues. DNA for the CDR3: TGTGCCTGGAGTGTACTTGCAGGGACCGAGCAGTACTTC. Translating gives CAWSVLAGTEQYF.

The sample holds one count of this clone. The gene calls are TRBV6-6 and TRBJ1-2; tentatively, D is TRBD1 (5 bases). V was pared by 4 bases and J by 5 bases, with 11 bases between. CDR3 length: 13 residues. The germline V gene encodes CDR1 MNHNY and CDR2 SVGAGI (reference sequence). The CDR3 spells CASSSPWGYGYTF. In nucleotides, the CDR3 is TGTGCCAGCAGTTCCCCGTGGGGGTATGGCTACACCTTC.

V and J are TRBV29-1 and TRBJ1-2; possibly TRBD1 for D (5 bases). There are 12 residues in the CDR3. CDR1 and CDR2 from the germline V gene are SQVTM and ANQGSEA. Trimming stripped 5 bases from V and 7 bases from J, with 14 bases between. CDR3 nucleotide sequence: TGCAGCGTTTCTGGGGGGTCGGGTGGCTACACCTTC. Its translation: CSVSGGSGGYTF.

The V and J genes are TRBV29-1 and TRBJ1-2; 10 bases align to TRBD1. Trimming removed 6 bases from V and 5 bases from J; junction bases left unmatched: 3. The CDR3 totals 12 residues. The germline V gene encodes CDR1 SQVTM and CDR2 ANQGSEA. In DNA form, the CDR3 reads TGCAGCGTGGGGACAGGGGCGTATGGCTACACCTTC. Amino acid sequence: CSVGTGAYGYTF. Filled out from reference TRBV29-1 and TRBJ1-2, the complete variable domain reads SAVISQKPSRDICQRGTSLTIQCQVDSQVTMMFWYRQQPGQSLTLIATANQGSEATYESGFVIDKFPISRPNLTFSTLTVSNMSPEDSSIYLCSVGTGAYGYTFGSGTRLTVV.